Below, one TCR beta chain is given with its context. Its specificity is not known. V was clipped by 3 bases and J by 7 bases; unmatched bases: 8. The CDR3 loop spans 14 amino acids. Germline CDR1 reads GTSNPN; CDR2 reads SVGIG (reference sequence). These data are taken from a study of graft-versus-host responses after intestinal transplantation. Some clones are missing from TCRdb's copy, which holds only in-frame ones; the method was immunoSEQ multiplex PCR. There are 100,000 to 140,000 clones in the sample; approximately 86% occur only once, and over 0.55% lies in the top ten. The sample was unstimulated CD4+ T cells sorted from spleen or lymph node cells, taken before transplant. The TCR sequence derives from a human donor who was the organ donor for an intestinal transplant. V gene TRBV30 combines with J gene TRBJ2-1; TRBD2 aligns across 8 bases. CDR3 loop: CAWRIAGSGNEQFF. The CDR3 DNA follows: TGTGCCTGGAGGATAGCGGGATCGGGGAATGAGCAGTTCTTC.